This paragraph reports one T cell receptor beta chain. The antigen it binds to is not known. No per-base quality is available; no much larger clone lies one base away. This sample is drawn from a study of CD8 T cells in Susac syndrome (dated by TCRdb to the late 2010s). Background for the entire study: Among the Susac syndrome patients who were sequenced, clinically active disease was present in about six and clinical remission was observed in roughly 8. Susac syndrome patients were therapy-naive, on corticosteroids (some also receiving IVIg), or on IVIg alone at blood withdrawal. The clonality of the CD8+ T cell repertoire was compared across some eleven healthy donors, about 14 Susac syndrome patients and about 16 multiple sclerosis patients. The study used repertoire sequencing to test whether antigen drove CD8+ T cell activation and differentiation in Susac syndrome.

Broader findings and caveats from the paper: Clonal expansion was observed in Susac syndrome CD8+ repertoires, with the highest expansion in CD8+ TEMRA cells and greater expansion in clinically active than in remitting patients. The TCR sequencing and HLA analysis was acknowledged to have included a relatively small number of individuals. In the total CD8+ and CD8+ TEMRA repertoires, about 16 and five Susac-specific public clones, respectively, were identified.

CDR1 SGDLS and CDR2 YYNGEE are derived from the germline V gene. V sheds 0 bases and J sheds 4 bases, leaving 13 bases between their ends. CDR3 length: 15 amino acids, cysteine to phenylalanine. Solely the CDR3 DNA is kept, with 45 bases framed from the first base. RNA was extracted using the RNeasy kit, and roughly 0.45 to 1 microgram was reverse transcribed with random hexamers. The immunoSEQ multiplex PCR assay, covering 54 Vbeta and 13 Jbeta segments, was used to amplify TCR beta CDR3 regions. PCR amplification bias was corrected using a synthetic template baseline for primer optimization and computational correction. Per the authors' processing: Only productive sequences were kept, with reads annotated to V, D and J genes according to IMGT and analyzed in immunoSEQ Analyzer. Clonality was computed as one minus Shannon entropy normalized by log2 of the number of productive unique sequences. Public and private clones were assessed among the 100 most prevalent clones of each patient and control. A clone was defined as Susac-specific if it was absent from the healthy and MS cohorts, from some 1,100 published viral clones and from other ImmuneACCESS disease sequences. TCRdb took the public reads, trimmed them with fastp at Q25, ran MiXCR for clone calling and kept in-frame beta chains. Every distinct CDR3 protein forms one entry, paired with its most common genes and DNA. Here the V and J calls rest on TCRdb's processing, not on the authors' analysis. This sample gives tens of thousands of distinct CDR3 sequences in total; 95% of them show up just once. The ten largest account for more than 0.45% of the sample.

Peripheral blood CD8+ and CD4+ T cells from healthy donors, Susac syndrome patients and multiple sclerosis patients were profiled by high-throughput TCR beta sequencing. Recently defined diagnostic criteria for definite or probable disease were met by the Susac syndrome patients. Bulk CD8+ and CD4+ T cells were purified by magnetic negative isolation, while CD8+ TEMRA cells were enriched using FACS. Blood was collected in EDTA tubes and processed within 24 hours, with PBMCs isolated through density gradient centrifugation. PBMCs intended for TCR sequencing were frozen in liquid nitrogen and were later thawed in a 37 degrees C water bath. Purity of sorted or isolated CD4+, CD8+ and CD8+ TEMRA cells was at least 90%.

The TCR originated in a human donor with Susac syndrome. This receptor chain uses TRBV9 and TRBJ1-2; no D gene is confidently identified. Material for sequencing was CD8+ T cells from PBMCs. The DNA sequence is TGTGCCAGCAGCGTAGAACCCGAGGGATTCTATGGCTACACCTTC. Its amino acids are CASSVEPEGFYGYTF.